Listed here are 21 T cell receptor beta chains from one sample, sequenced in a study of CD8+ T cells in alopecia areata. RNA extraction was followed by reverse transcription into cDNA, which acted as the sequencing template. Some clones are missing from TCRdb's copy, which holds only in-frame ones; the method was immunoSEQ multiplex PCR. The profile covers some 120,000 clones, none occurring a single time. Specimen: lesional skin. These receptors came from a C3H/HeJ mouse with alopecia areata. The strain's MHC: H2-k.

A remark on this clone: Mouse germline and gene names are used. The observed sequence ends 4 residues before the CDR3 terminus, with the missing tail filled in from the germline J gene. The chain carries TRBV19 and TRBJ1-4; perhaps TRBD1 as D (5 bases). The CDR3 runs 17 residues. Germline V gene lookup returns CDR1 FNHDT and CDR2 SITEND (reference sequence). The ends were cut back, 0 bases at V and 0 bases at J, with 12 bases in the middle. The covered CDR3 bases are TGTGCCAGCAGTATAGAAGGCAGGGTAATTTCCAACGAA. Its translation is CASSIEGRVISNE. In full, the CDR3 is CASSIEGRVISNERLFF. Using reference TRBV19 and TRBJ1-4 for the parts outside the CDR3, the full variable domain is GGIITQTPKFLIGQEGQKLTLKCQQNFNHDTMYWYRQDSGKGLRLIYYSITENDLQKGDLSEGYDASREKKSSFSLTVTSAQKNEMAVFLCASSIEGRVISNERLFFGHGTKLSVL.

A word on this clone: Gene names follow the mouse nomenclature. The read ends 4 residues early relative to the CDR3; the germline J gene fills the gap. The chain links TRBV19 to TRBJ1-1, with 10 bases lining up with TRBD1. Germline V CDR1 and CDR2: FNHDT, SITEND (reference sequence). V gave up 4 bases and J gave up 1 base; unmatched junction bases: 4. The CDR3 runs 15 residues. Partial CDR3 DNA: TGTGCCAGCAGTCAAGACAGGGGGCGAAACACA. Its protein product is CASSQDRGRNT. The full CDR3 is CASSQDRGRNTEVFF.

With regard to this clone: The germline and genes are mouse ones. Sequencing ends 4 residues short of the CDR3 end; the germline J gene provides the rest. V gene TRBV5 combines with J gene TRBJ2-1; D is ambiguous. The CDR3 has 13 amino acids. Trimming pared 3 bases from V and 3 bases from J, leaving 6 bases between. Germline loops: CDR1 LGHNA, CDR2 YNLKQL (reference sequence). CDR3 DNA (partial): TGTGCCAGCAGCCACGACATCTATGCT. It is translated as CASSHDIYA. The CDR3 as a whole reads CASSHDIYAEQFF.

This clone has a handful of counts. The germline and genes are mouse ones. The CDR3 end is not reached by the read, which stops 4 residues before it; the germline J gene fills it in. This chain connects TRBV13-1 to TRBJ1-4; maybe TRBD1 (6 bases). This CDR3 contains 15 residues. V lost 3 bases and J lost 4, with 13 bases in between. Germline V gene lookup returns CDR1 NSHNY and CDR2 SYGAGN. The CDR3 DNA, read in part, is TGTGCCAGCAGTGCATCAGCAGGGGACAACGAA. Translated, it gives CASSASAGDNE. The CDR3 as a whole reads CASSASAGDNERLFF.

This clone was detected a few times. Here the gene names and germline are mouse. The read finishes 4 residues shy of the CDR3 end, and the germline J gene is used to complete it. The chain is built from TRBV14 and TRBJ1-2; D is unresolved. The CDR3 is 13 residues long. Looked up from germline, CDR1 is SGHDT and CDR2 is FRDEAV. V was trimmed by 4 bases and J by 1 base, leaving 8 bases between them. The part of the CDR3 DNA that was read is TGTGCCAGCAGTCGACAAAAAAACTCC. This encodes CASSRQKNS. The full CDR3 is CASSRQKNSDYTF.

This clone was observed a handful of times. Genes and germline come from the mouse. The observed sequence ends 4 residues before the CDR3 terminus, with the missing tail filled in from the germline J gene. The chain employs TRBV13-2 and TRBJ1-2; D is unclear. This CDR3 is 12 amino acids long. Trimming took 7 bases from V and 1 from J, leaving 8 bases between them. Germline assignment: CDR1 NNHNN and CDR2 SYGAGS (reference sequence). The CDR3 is CASSRQNSDYTF. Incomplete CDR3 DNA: TGTGCCAGCTCAAGACAAAACTCC.

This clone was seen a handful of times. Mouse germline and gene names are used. CDR3 bases read: TGTGCCAGCGGTGATTGGGACACAAAAAACTCC. This translates into CASGDWDTKNS. The CDR3 in its entirety is CASGDWDTKNSDYTF. The chain recombines TRBV13-2 with TRBJ1-2; D may be TRBD1 (6 bases). The CDR3 end falls 4 residues outside the read, so it is completed with the germline J gene. V was cut by 1 base and J by 1 base, with 11 bases left in between. From germline, CDR1 is NNHNN and CDR2 SYGAGS (reference sequence). The CDR3 runs to 15 residues.

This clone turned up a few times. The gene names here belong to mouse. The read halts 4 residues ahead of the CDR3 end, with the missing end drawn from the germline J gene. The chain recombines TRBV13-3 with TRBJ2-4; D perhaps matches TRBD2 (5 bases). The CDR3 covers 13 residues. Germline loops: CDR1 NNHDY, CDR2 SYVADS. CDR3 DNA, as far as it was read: TGTGCCAGCAGTCACACTGGATCAAAC. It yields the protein CASSHTGSN. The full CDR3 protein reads CASSHTGSNTLYF.

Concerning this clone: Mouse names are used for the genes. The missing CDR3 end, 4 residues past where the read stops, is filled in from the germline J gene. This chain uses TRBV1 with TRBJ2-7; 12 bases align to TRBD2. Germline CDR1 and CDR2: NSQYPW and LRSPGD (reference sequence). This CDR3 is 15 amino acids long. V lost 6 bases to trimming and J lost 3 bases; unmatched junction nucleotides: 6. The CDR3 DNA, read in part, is TGCACCTGCAGGAATGGACTGGGGGGGAACTAT. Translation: CTCRNGLGGNY. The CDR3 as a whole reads CTCRNGLGGNYEQYF.

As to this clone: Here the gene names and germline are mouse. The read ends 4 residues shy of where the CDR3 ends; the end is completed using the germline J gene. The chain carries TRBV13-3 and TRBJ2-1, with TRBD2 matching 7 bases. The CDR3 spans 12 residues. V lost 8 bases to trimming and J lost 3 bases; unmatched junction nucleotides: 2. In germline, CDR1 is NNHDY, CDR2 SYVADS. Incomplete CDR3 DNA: TGTGCCAGTTTGGGGGGCTATGCT. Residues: CASLGGYA. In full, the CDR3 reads CASLGGYAEQFF.

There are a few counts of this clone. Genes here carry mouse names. The DNA read from the CDR3 is TGTGCCAGCAGTGATGCGGGCAGGGGTTAT. This codes for CASSDAGRGY. The entire CDR3 sequence reads CASSDAGRGYEQYF. V and J are TRBV13-1 and TRBJ2-7, with D maybe TRBD1 (6 bases). The read finishes 4 residues shy of the CDR3 end, and the germline J gene is used to complete it. Germline V gene lookup returns CDR1 NSHNY and CDR2 SYGAGN. The CDR3 runs 14 residues.

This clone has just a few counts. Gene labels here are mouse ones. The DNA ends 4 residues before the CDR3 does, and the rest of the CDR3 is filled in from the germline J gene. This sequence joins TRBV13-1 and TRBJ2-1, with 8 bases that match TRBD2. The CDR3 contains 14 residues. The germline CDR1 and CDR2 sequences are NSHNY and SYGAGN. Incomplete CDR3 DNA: TGTGCCAGCAGCGTGGGGGGGAGGAGGGCT. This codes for CASSVGGRRA. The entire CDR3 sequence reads CASSVGGRRAEQFF.

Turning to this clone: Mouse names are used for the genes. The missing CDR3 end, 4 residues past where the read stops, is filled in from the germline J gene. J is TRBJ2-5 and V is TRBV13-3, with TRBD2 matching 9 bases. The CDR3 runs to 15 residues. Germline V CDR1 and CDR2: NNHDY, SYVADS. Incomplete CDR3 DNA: TGTGCCAGCAGTGAGAACCGGGACTGGGAAGAC. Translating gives CASSENRDWED. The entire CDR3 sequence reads CASSENRDWEDTQYF.

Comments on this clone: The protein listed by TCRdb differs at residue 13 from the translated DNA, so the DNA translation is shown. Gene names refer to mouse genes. CDR3 residues: CASRAGRNSYNSPLYF. The covered CDR3 bases are TGTGCCAGCAGGGCAGGGAGGAATTCCTATAATTCGCCC. This chain links TRBV13-3 with TRBJ1-6; weak D call: TRBD1 (5 bases). The read ends 3 residues shy of where the CDR3 ends; the end is completed using the germline J gene. TRBJ1-6 is an ORF for which the function is uncertain. V gave up 5 bases and J gave up 0 bases, with 12 bases separating them. CDR1 and CDR2 (germline): NNHDY, SYVADS. The CDR3 runs to 16 residues.

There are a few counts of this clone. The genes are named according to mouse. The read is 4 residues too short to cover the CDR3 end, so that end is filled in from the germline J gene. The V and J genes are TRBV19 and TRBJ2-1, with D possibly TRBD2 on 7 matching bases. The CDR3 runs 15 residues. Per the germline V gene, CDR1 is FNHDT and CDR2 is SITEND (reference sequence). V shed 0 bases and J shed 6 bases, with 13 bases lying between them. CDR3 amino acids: CASSIAGGRGAEQFF. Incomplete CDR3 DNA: TGTGCCAGCAGTATAGCCGGGGGGCGAGGTGCT. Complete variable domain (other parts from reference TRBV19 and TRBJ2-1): GGIITQTPKFLIGQEGQKLTLKCQQNFNHDTMYWYRQDSGKGLRLIYYSITENDLQKGDLSEGYDASREKKSSFSLTVTSAQKNEMAVFLCASSIAGGRGAEQFFGPGTRLTVL.

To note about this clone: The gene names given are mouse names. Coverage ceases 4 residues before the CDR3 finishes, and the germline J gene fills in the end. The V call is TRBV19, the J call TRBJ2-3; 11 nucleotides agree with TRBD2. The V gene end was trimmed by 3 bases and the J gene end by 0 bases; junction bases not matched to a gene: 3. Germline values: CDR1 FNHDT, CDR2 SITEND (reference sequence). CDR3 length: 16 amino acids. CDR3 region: CASSTDWGGSAETLYF. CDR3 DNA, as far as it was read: TGTGCCAGCAGTACTGACTGGGGGGGGAGTGCAGAA.

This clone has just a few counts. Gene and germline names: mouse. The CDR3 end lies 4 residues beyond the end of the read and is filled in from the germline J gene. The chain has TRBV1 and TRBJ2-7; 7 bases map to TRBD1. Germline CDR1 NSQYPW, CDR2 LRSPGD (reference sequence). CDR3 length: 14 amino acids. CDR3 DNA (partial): TGCACCTGCAGTGCAGTCACAGGGGAATAT. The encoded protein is CTCSAVTGEY. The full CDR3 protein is CTCSAVTGEYEQYF.

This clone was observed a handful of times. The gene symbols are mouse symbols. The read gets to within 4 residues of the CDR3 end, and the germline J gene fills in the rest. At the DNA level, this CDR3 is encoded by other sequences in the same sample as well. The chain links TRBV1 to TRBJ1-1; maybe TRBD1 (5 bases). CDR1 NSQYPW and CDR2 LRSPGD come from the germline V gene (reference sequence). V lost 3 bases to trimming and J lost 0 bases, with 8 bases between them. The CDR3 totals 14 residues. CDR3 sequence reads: CTCSARGTNTEVFF. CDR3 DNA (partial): TGCACCTGCAGTGCGAGGGGAACAAACACA.

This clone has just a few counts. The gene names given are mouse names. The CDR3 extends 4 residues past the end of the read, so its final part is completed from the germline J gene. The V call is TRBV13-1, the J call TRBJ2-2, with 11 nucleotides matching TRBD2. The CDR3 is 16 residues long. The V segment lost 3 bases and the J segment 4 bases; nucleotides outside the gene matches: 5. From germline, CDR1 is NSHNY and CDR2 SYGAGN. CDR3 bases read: TGTGCCAGCAGTGGGGGACTGGGGGTTTTCACCGGG. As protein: CASSGGLGVFTG. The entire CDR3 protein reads CASSGGLGVFTGQLYF.

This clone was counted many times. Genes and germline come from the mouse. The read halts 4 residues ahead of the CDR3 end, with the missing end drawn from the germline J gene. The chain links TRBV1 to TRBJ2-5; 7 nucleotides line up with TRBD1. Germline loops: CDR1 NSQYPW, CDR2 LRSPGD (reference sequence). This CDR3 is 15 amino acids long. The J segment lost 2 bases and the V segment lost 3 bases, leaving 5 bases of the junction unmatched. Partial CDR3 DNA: TGCACCTGCAGTGCCCCCGGGACAGTCCAAGAC. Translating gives CTCSAPGTVQD. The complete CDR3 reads CTCSAPGTVQDTQYF.

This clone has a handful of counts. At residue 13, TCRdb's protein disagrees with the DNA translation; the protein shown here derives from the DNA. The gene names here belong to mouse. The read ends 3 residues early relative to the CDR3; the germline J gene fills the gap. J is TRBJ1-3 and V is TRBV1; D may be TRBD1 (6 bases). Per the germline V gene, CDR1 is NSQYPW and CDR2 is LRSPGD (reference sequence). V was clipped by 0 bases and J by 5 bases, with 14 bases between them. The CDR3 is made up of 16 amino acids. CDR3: CTCSADHREGRNTLYF. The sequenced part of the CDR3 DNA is TGCACCTGCAGTGCAGATCACAGGGAAGGGAGAAATACG.